This T cell receptor (beta chain) was found in a study of control samples from healthy donors and cancer patients. Clones were sequenced by immunoSEQ multiplex PCR, and TCRdb holds only the in-frame ones, with some missing. Of around 100,000 clones in the sample, 87% were seen once. J lost 9 bases, V lost 4 bases, and 9 bases had no gene match. The CDR3 is 14 amino acids. Germline V lookup: CDR1 SGHDT, CDR2 YYEEEE. In this sample, this clone is medium-sized. Sequencing was done on a sample of blood. The rearrangement links TRBV5-6 to TRBJ1-5; 8 bases align to TRBD1. The sequence was obtained from a woman aged 50 to 60 in good health. The CDR3 nucleotides are TGTGCCAGCAGCCTACAGGGGGTCCATGTGCCCCAGCATTTT. Its protein product is CASSLQGVHVPQHF. The full variable domain, completed using reference TRBV5-6 and TRBJ1-5, is DAGVTQSPTHLIKTRGQQVTLRCSPKSGHDTVSWYQQALGQGPQFIFQYYEEEERQRGNFPDRFSGHQFPNYSSELNVNALLLGDSALYLCASSLQGVHVPQHFGDGTRLSIL.